This TCR beta chain was sequenced for a study of cytomegalovirus exposure and HLA in healthy donors. At the level of the study: From donors who were HLA-typed, an early data release held 80 million to 85 million unique TCRs.

PCR primers comprised 60 Vbeta and 13 Jbeta primers. Data came from immunoSEQ multiplex PCR; TCRdb stores just in-frame clones and leaves some out. The data hold 130,000 to 150,000 clones, with approximately 80% observed a single time. The study, taken as a whole, reports: Cytomegalovirus association was assigned to approximately 160 TCR beta chains. Immune exposure information comprised only CMV serostatus.

Worth noting for this clone: No antigen is known for it.

From germline, CDR1 is GTSNPN and CDR2 SVGIG (reference sequence). V was shortened by 8 bases and J by 6 bases, with 14 bases between the two germline ends. The CDR3 has 13 amino acids. This chain links TRBV30 with TRBJ1-6; D is ambiguous. This receptor was obtained from a woman aged 18-35 years in good health and CMV-seropositive. Sequencing input: PBMCs. The CDR3: CAAGVSSNSPLHF. CDR3 nucleotides: TGTGCCGCTGGAGTAAGTAGTAATTCACCCCTCCACTTT.